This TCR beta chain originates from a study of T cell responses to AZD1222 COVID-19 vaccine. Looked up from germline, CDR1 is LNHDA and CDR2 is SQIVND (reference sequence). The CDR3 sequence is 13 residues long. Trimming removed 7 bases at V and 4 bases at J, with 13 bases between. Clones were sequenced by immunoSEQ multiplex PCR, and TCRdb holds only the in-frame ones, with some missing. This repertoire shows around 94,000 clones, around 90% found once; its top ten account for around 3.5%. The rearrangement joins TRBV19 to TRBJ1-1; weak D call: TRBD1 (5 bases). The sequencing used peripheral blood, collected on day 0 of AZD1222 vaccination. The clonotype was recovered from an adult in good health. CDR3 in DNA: TGTGCCAGTAAGAGAGGGGAGGGCACTGAAGCTTTCTTT. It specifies CASKRGEGTEAFF.